This T cell receptor (beta chain) was sequenced during a study of blood T cells in healthy people across ages. V was clipped by 4 bases and J by 2 bases, with 12 bases between them. Germline CDR1 is SNHLY and CDR2 is FYNNEI. The length of the CDR3 is 15 residues. Combining a sample-barcoded 5' primer with a J-beta primer mix, a second PCR ran for 7 to 11 cycles. One entry per CDR3 protein, called by TCRdb with MiXCR from the 5' RACE reads. Among approximately 730,000 distinct CDR3 sequences, about 53% were seen once, and the ten largest hold under 50%. The rearrangement links TRBV2 to TRBJ2-1, with a weak D call TRBD2 (6 bases). Material for sequencing was blood. The clonotype originates from a man of 80 years or more in good health. CDR3 DNA sequence: TGTGCCAGCAGTGCAGCGGGCCGCCCCTACAATGAGCAGTTCTTC. Its translation is CASSAAGRPYNEQFF.